The 3 T cell receptor beta chains reported below all come from one sample, sequenced in a study of identical twins. TCRdb fed the 5' RACE reads into MiXCR, producing one record per CDR3 protein. This table has roughly 470,000 distinct CDR3 sequences, roughly an eighth appearing once. These data were likewise used in another study, on yellow fever vaccine responses in identical twins.

The sample was CD4+ T cells sorted from blood. The receptors were sampled from a woman aged 18-29 years in good health.

This sequence joins TRBV19 and TRBJ2-3; D not resolved. Germline loops: CDR1 LNHDA, CDR2 SQIVND (reference sequence). Trimming shortened V by 5 bases and J by 0 bases, and 9 bases separated the two germline ends. The CDR3 totals 14 residues. The CDR3 coding sequence is TGTGCCAGTAGTGCTAGGTCCAGCACAGATACGCAGTATTTT. As protein: CASSARSSTDTQYF.

This clonotype was seen repeatedly, ten times or more. J is TRBJ2-7 and V is TRBV29-1, with D perhaps matching TRBD1 or TRBD2 (6 bases each). CDR3 length: 14 residues. V lost 4 bases and J lost 7, with 20 bases in between. Looked up from germline, CDR1 is SQVTM and CDR2 is ANQGSEA. The CDR3 protein is CSVAVTGASWEQYF. The CDR3 coding sequence is TGCAGCGTTGCCGTGACGGGGGCCTCGTGGGAGCAGTACTTC.

The V and J genes are TRBV5-1 and TRBJ2-5, with TRBD2 matching over 10 bases. The junction had 1 base not matched to a gene; V was cut back by 0 bases and J by 2 bases. Germline CDR1 SGHRS, CDR2 YFSETQ. The CDR3 is made up of 15 amino acids. The CDR3 DNA follows: TGCGCCAGCAGCTTGGCTAGCGGGGGTCAAGAGACCCAGTACTTC. Its protein product is CASSLASGGQETQYF. Filled out from reference TRBV5-1 and TRBJ2-5, the complete variable domain reads KAGVTQTPRYLIKTRGQQVTLSCSPISGHRSVSWYQQTPGQGLQFLFEYFSETQRNKGNFPGRFSGRQFSNSRSEMNVSTLELGDSALYLCASSLASGGQETQYFGPGTRLLVL.